Listed below are T cell receptor beta chains from one sample, sequenced in a study of regulatory T cells in long-lasting Graves disease. TCRdb recomputed calls from the multiplex PCR reads with MiXCR, one row per CDR3 protein. The table records roughly 420,000 distinct CDR3 sequences, 11% to 15% of them present only once. This same sample was also part of a study on T cells in Graves' hyperthyroidism and ophthalmopathy.

The specimen comprised peripheral blood mononuclear cells (PBMCs), sampled at new diagnosis, from a patient treated with antithyroid drugs. These receptors were taken from a woman aged 45-59 years with Graves disease. CDR3s include the opening cysteine and the closing phenylalanine or tryptophan. The order of the fields is J gene, V gene, clone size, D gene, CDR3 DNA, CDR3 protein. The D gene is left open where the match is weak. Clone size is given for some rows only: seen once, a few or many times, or a class if the clone is expanded.

>TRBJ1-3|TRBV5-1|NA|NA
TGCGCCAGCATGATGACTGCTGCTGGAAACACCATATATTTT
CASMMTAAGNTIYF
>TRBJ2-3|TRBV4-2|NA|TRBD2
TGTGCCAGCAGCCAGCCGGGACTAGCGGGAGGTGAAACTAGCACAGATACGCAGTATTTT
CASSQPGLAGGETSTDTQYF
>TRBJ2-3|TRBV4-1|few|NA
TGCGCCAGCAGCCAAGGTCTAGCATTGCCCGGCACAGATACGCAGTATTTT
CASSQGLALPGTDTQYF
>TRBJ1-4|TRBV18|few|TRBD1
TGTGCCAGCTCACCACCGCTAGGACAGGGTTCCACTAATGAAAAACTGTTTTTT
CASSPPLGQGSTNEKLFF
>TRBJ1-1|TRBV28|many|NA
TGTGCCAGCAGTCTAGGGGAGGGTCGGGAGCCTGAAGCTTTCTTT
CASSLGEGREPEAFF
>TRBJ1-1|TRBV28|many|NA
TGTGCCAGCAGGACAACAGGGATCGGGGAGAACGGTGAAGCTTTCTTT
CASRTTGIGENGEAFF
>TRBJ2-1|TRBV6-5|many|NA
TGTGCCAGCAGTTCTGTAGGGAGATATGAGCAGTTCTTC
CASSSVGRYEQFF
>TRBJ1-6|TRBV27|NA|NA
TGTGCCAGCAGTTTACAGGACGGGTCCAATTCACCCCTCCACTTT
CASSLQDGSNSPLHF
>TRBJ2-1|TRBV30|many|TRBD2
TGTGCCCGAGGGACTACGGGAGGGAATGAGCAGTTCTTC
CARGTTGGNEQFF
>TRBJ2-3|TRBV6-2/TRBV6-3|few|TRBD1
TGTGCCAGCAGGGTCGACAGGGGATTTTCAGATACGCAGTATTTT
CASRVDRGFSDTQYF
>TRBJ1-6|TRBV20-1|many|NA
TGCAGTGCTAGGTCCGGGGCGTCAGATTCACCCCTCCACTTT
CSARSGASDSPLHF
>TRBJ2-1|TRBV5-1|NA|NA
TGCGCCAGCAGCTTGTCCGGGTTTGAGCAGTTCTTC
CASSLSGFEQFF
>TRBJ2-5|TRBV5-1|NA|NA
TGCGCCAGCAGCTTGTATGGGGAGACCCAGTACTTC
CASSLYGETQYF
>TRBJ2-2|TRBV19|few|NA
TGTGCCAGTAAGCCCGGGACGGCCACCGGGGAGCTGTTTTTT
CASKPGTATGELFF
>TRBJ2-3|TRBV10-1|NA|NA
TGCGCCAGCAGTGGAGGAGGTTTAAGCACAGATACGCAGTATTTT
CASSGGGLSTDTQYF
>TRBJ2-3|TRBV5-1|few|TRBD2
TGCGCCAGCAGCTCACGGACTAGCGGGAGAGTGGGAGATACGCAGTATTTT
CASSSRTSGRVGDTQYF
>TRBJ1-2|TRBV4-2|NA|NA
TGTGCCAGCAGCCAAGATCCGCAGGCCAGCGGCTACACCTTC
CASSQDPQASGYTF
>TRBJ1-1|TRBV7-9|NA|NA
TGTGCCAGCAGCCCTAGGGACTCAGGGGACAACACTGAAGCTTTCTTT
CASSPRDSGDNTEAFF
>TRBJ2-2|TRBV12-3/TRBV12-4|NA|TRBD1
TGTGCCAGCAGTTTGGGACAGGTCGAATGGGAGCTGTTTTTT
CASSLGQVEWELFF
>TRBJ2-5|TRBV30|NA|NA
TGTGCCTGGAGTTTGTTGTACCAAGAGACCCAGTACTTC
CAWSLLYQETQYF
>TRBJ2-1|TRBV6-2/TRBV6-3|few|TRBD2
TGTGCCAGCAGCACCATAGGGACTAGCGGGAGGGCCAGGAAGCAGTTCTTC
CASSTIGTSGRARKQFF
>TRBJ2-7|TRBV11-2|many|TRBD2
TGTGCCAGCAGCCGCCTAGCGGGGGGTACTCCCTACGAGCAGTACTTC
CASSRLAGGTPYEQYF
>TRBJ1-1|TRBV28|few|NA
TGTGCCAGCAGTTTATCGGGGGGGTGGACTGAAGCTTTCTTT
CASSLSGGWTEAFF
>TRBJ2-1|TRBV6-1|few|NA
TGTGCCAGCAGAATACGAATGGAAAAATGGAACAATGAGCAGTTCTTC
CASRIRMEKWNNEQFF
>TRBJ2-1|TRBV2|many|NA
TGTGCCACCAATCCGGACACAAACTACAATGAGCAGTTCTTC
CATNPDTNYNEQFF
>TRBJ2-1|TRBV6-5|NA|TRBD2
TGTGCCAGCAGTTACGGGACTAGCGGGATGTTGGAGTTCTTC
CASSYGTSGMLEFF
>TRBJ2-5|TRBV6-2/TRBV6-3|NA|NA
TGTGCCAGCAGTTACTCGATTCTCGTGGAGACCCAGTACTTC
CASSYSILVETQYF